This T cell receptor (beta chain) was recovered during a study of T cell changes during pregnancy in multiple sclerosis. V was pared by 6 bases and J by 8 bases, with 14 bases between. Looked up from germline, CDR1 is MNHEY and CDR2 is SMNVEV (reference sequence). This CDR3 is built from 14 residues. Some clones are missing from TCRdb's copy, which holds only in-frame ones; the method was immunoSEQ multiplex PCR. The data show about 40,000 clones, 93% seen once. The V call is TRBV27, the J call TRBJ1-6; perhaps TRBD1 as D (6 bases). Sample: CD8+ T cells from peripheral blood mononuclear cells, taken in the third trimester of pregnancy. The receptor was isolated from a female donor with multiple sclerosis, enrolled in a pregnancy study. The CDR3 protein is CASSPGQIDSPLHF. CDR3 nucleotide sequence: TGTGCCAGCAGCCCTGGACAGATTGATTCACCCCTCCACTTT.